This T cell receptor beta chain was identified during a study of vaccination and CD4 T cells after COVID-19. Per the germline V gene, CDR1 is MNHEY and CDR2 is SVGAGI. The CDR3 spans 13 residues, counting both ends. The treatment is: roughly nine-day PBMC culture with coronavirus spike peptide pools or control peptides (ViraFEST assay). CD4+ T cells of the unexposed donor were collected before the COVID-19 pandemic (2011-2018). In regard to this clonotype: The antigen is unknown. The limits of the CDR3 on the DNA are not certain, so only TCRdb's listed CDR3 is given.

Sequencing of DNA taken from cultured CD4+ T cells relied on the Oncomine TCR Beta short-read assay. TCRdb reanalysed the PCR reads using MiXCR and keeps one entry per CDR3 protein. The sample has around 4,000 distinct CDR3 sequences; nearly 65% are singletons. This clonotype was obtained from a human donor in good health. V and J are TRBV6-5 and TRBJ1-5. Sequenced input: CD4+ T cells from blood, cultured in vitro. CDR3 in amino acids: CASSSSWDQPQHF.